Detailed here is one TCR beta chain. Its matching antigen is unknown. PCR employed 60 Vbeta and 13 Jbeta primers. Sequencing used immunoSEQ multiplex PCR; TCRdb keeps in-frame clones, though not all of them. Here the sample spans over 150,000 clones, around 80% being singletons. Healthy people donating bone marrow made up the donors. These data belong to a study of cytomegalovirus exposure and HLA in healthy donors. Whole-study results and caveats: Several V segments, TRBV6-2 and TRBV6-3 among them, could not be told apart and were dropped. Reported results showed that the classifier diagnosed cytomegalovirus status with high specificity and sensitivity. Fewer N-insertions than the roughly 670-donor mean were reportedly shown by an Asian-associated ancestry cluster in a later analysis.

Per germline, CDR1 SGHDT and CDR2 YYEEEE. The V end was cut by 4 bases, the J end by 5 bases, with 3 bases between. CDR3 length: 11 amino acids. The receptor's source is a woman in her 50s in good health and CMV-seropositive. The sample comprised PBMCs. The chain is built from TRBV5-6 and TRBJ2-2; D gene ambiguous. The CDR3 is CASSRTGELFF. As DNA, the CDR3 is TGTGCCAGCAGCCGGACCGGGGAGCTGTTTTTT.